This TCR beta chain comes out of a study of radiotherapy plus CTLA-4 blockade in lung cancer. Study-wide points: Among blood TCR repertoires after radiotherapy plus ipilimumab, tumor-derived clones expanded. Reports state that early shifts in blood T cell clones, with interferon-beta, best predicted response.

On this clone itself: Its antigen is as yet unknown.

Per the germline V gene, CDR1 is GTSNPN and CDR2 is SVGIG (reference sequence). The CDR3 covers 21 residues. V lost 0 bases to trimming and J lost 0 bases, with 27 bases between them. Data came from immunoSEQ multiplex PCR; TCRdb stores just in-frame clones and leaves some out. The data show about 50,000 clones, with 73% seen just once and 3% to 4% held by the top ten. The sequence came from a human donor with non-small cell lung cancer who had a complete response to radiotherapy plus ipilimumab. The starting material was peripheral blood, obtained from a patient treated with radiotherapy plus ipilimumab. The chain combines TRBV30 with TRBJ1-5; perhaps TRBD1 as D (6 bases). As DNA, the CDR3 is TGTGCCTGGAGTGTACCCACAGGGATGGTTGGGAGAGGGTATAGCAATCAGCCCCAGCATTTT. The encoded protein is CAWSVPTGMVGRGYSNQPQHF.